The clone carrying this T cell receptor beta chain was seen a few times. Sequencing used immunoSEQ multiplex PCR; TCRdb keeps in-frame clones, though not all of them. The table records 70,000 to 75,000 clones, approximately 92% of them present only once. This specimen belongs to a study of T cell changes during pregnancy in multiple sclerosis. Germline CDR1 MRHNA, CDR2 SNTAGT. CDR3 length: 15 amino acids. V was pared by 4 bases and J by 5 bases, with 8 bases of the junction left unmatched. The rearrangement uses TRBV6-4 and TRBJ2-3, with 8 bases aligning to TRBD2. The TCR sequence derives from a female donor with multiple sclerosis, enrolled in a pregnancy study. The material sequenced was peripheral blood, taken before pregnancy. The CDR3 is CASSVSAGGEDTQYF. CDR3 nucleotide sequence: TGTGCCAGCAGTGTGTCTGCGGGAGGTGAAGATACGCAGTATTTT.